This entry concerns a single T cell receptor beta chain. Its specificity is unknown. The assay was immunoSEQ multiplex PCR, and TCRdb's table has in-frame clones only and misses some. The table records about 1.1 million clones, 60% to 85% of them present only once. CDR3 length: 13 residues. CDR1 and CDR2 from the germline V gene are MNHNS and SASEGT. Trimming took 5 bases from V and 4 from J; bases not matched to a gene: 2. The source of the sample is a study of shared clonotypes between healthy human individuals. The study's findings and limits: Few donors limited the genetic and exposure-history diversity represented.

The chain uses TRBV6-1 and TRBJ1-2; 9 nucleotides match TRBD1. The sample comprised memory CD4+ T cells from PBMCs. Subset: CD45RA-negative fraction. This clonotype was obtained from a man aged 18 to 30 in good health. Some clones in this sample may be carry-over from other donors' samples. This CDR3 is CASSSDRGYGYTF. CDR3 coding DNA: TGTGCCAGCAGTTCGGACAGGGGCTATGGCTACACCTTC.